This is a list of T cell receptor beta chains from one sample in a study of blood T cell repertoires in COVID-19. Measured with immunoSEQ multiplex PCR; TCRdb has only the in-frame clones, and not every one. The sample lists 40,000 or so clones, about 80% occurring once. Sequenced input: peripheral blood. Receptors were obtained from a human donor with acute or convalescent COVID-19. The donor label of this sample is uncertain. Both conserved end residues are part of each CDR3. The D gene is left open where the match is weak. Expanded clones are given a class, and other clones once, few, many or no size at all.

J gene | V gene | D gene | clone size | CDR3 protein | CDR3 DNA
TRBJ2-3 | TRBV29-1 | . | . | CSVEDEAFIHTQYF | TGCAGCGTTGAAGATGAGGCGTTTATCCATACGCAGTATTTT
TRBJ2-7 | TRBV11-2 | TRBD1 | . | CASSLFPLGTGGPYEQYF | TGTGCCAGCAGCTTATTCCCCTTGGGGACAGGGGGCCCCTACGAGCAGTACTTC
TRBJ2-1 | TRBV7-3 | TRBD2 | . | CASSLGGVRNEQFF | TGTGCCAGCAGCTTAGGGGGGGTTCGGAATGAGCAGTTCTTC
TRBJ2-2 | TRBV2 | TRBD1 | . | CASRPGQGAGGELFF | TGTGCCAGCAGACCCGGACAGGGGGCCGGCGGGGAGCTGTTTTTT
TRBJ1-1 | TRBV27 | TRBD1 | . | CASSLRGLDTEAFF | TGTGCCAGCAGTCTTAGGGGGCTAGACACTGAAGCTTTCTTT
TRBJ2-3 | TRBV24-1 | TRBD2 | . | CATSDFLRTSGTSTDTQYF | TGTGCCACCAGTGATTTTTTGAGGACTAGCGGAACTAGCACAGATACGCAGTATTTT
TRBJ1-5 | TRBV6-5 | . | few | CASSSIGGSQPQHF | TGTGCCAGCAGTTCCATTGGGGGGAGTCAGCCCCAGCATTTT
TRBJ2-1 | TRBV9 | . | . | CASSVYEGKGNEQFF | TGTGCCAGCAGCGTATATGAGGGTAAGGGCAATGAGCAGTTCTTC
TRBJ1-3 | TRBV29-1 | . | few | CSVLGGISGNTIYF | TGCAGCGTCCTGGGGGGAATATCTGGAAACACCATATATTTT
TRBJ2-7 | TRBV7-2 | TRBD2 | . | CASSLASGGAPGQYF | TGTGCCAGCAGCTTAGCCAGCGGGGGGGCGCCTGGGCAGTACTTC
TRBJ1-1 | TRBV10-3 | . | . | CAISERGGDTEAFF | TGTGCCATCAGTGAAAGAGGAGGGGATACTGAAGCTTTCTTT
TRBJ1-3 | TRBV6-5 | TRBD1 | . | CASSWTGLGGNTIYF | TGTGCCAGCAGTTGGACAGGGCTCGGAGGAAACACCATATATTTT
TRBJ2-7 | TRBV27 | TRBD1 | . | CASKLTGAQGEQYF | TGTGCCAGCAAACTGACAGGGGCCCAGGGGGAGCAGTACTTC
TRBJ1-1 | TRBV29-1 | . | . | CSVEGGTYTEAFF | TGCAGCGTTGAAGGTGGCACATACACTGAAGCTTTCTTT
TRBJ2-2 | TRBV7-2 | TRBD1 | . | CASSLSQGALFF | TGTGCCAGCAGCTTAAGCCAGGGGGCACTGTTTTTT
TRBJ2-1 | TRBV29-1 | . | . | CASGGSSYNEQFF | TGCGCGTCTGGGGGGAGCTCCTACAATGAGCAGTTCTTC
TRBJ2-2 | TRBV6-5 | . | many | CASSPDWTGELFF | TGTGCCAGCAGCCCGGACTGGACCGGGGAGCTGTTTTTT
TRBJ2-3 | TRBV2 | . | . | CASRVYNGFPDTQYF | TGTGCCAGTCGAGTATACAACGGGTTCCCAGATACGCAGTATTTT
TRBJ1-2 | TRBV7-3 | . | . | CASRQGTSGYTF | TGTGCCAGCAGGCAGGGGACCTCTGGCTACACCTTC
TRBJ1-1 | TRBV6-2/TRBV6-3 | . | few | CASSYSTIGQRNTEAFF | TGTGCCAGCAGTTACTCGACCATCGGACAGCGGAACACTGAAGCTTTCTTT
TRBJ2-2 | TRBV7-2 | TRBD1 | . | CASSLLQGAGGELFF | TGTGCCAGCAGCCTTTTACAGGGGGCGGGCGGGGAGCTGTTTTTT
TRBJ2-1 | TRBV11-3 | TRBD1 | . | CASSTGQGRIYNEQFF | TGTGCCAGCAGCACCGGACAGGGGCGAATTTACAATGAGCAGTTCTTC
TRBJ2-3 | TRBV14 | TRBD1 | . | CASSQDGTGRDTQYF | TGTGCCAGCAGCCAAGATGGGACAGGGAGGGATACGCAGTATTTT
TRBJ2-3 | TRBV5-1 | . | . | CASSFGHGAGGTDTQYF | TGCGCCAGCAGCTTTGGACATGGAGCGGGCGGGACAGATACGCAGTATTTT
TRBJ2-3 | TRBV6-1 | . | . | CASSERRFSTDTQYF | TGTGCCAGCAGTGAGCGGCGGTTTAGCACAGATACGCAGTATTTT
TRBJ2-2 | TRBV2 | . | . | CASKTGTNTGELFF | TGTGCCAGCAAAACAGGCACTAACACCGGGGAGCTGTTTTTT
TRBJ1-4 | TRBV4-2 | TRBD1 | few | CASSQAPGGPEKLFF | TGTGCCAGCAGCCAAGCCCCAGGGGGTCCTGAAAAACTGTTTTTT
TRBJ2-1 | TRBV18 | . | . | CASSPNNEQFF | TGTGCCAGCTCACCCAACAATGAGCAGTTCTTC
TRBJ2-1 | TRBV24-1 | . | . | CATGGMEGHNEQFF | TGTGCCACCGGGGGGATGGAGGGCCACAATGAGCAGTTCTTC
TRBJ2-7 | TRBV24-1 | . | . | CATPPGRSEDYEQYF | TGTGCCACCCCCCCCGGCAGATCCGAGGATTACGAGCAGTACTTC
TRBJ2-1 | TRBV14 | TRBD1 | . | CASSHVPGGSYNEQFF | TGTGCCAGCAGCCATGTCCCAGGGGGATCTTACAATGAGCAGTTCTTC
TRBJ1-1 | TRBV3-1/TRBV3-2 | TRBD1 | . | CASSQEWQGVQMNTEAFF | TGTGCCAGCAGCCAAGAATGGCAGGGGGTTCAAATGAACACTGAAGCTTTCTTT
TRBJ2-7 | TRBV18 | . | . | CASSRPGTPEQYF | TGTGCCAGCTCACGTCCCGGGACACCCGAGCAGTACTTC
TRBJ2-7 | TRBV5-4 | . | few | CASSLNRGGWDEQYF | TGTGCCAGCAGCTTGAACAGGGGAGGTTGGGACGAGCAGTACTTC
TRBJ1-2 | TRBV7-8 | . | . | CASSLGGGTRLYGYTF | TGTGCCAGCAGCTTAGGGGGGGGCACAAGACTCTATGGCTACACCTTC
TRBJ1-5 | TRBV27 | TRBD1 | . | CASSLSGQGGQPQHF | TGTGCCAGCAGTTTATCCGGACAGGGAGGTCAGCCCCAGCATTTT
TRBJ2-2 | TRBV5-4 | . | . | CASSLARVTGELFF | TGTGCCAGCAGCTTGGCCCGGGTCACCGGGGAGCTGTTTTTT
TRBJ2-7 | TRBV9 | . | . | CASSPGSGNYEQYF | TGTGCCAGCAGCCCGGGATCCGGAAATTACGAGCAGTACTTC
TRBJ1-2 | TRBV5-1 | . | . | CASSLGLRYGYTF | TGCGCCAGCAGCTTGGGACTGAGGTATGGCTACACCTTC
TRBJ2-5 | TRBV6-5 | . | once | CASSYSMSGPETQYF | TGTGCCAGCAGTTACTCGATGTCAGGGCCAGAGACCCAGTACTTC
TRBJ1-2 | TRBV5-6 | TRBD1 | . | CASSLNRDRAVVVGGYTF | TGTGCCAGCAGCCTCAACCGGGACAGGGCTGTTGTTGTGGGTGGCTACACCTTC
TRBJ2-3 | TRBV11-3 | . | . | CASKLTSTDTQYF | TGTGCCAGCAAGTTGACTAGCACAGATACGCAGTATTTT
TRBJ2-7 | TRBV4-1 | TRBD2 | . | CASSQELAGGYEQYF | TGCGCCAGCAGCCAAGAACTAGCGGGTGGCTACGAGCAGTACTTC
TRBJ1-5 | TRBV3-1/TRBV3-2 | . | few | CASSQDSVGTQPQHF | TGTGCCAGCAGCCAAGATTCAGTGGGGACACAGCCCCAGCATTTT
TRBJ2-7 | TRBV2 | . | . | CASSASQVRDEQYF | TGTGCCAGCAGTGCCTCACAGGTTCGGGACGAGCAGTACTTC
TRBJ2-5 | TRBV7-2 | . | . | CASSPVLETQYF | TGTGCCAGCTCCCCGGTGTTAGAGACCCAGTACTTC
TRBJ2-7 | TRBV5-1 | TRBD2 | . | CASSNPGLDEQYF | TGCGCCAGCAGCAATCCGGGACTAGACGAGCAGTACTTC
TRBJ2-1 | TRBV9 | . | . | CASSLRVSYNEQFF | TGTGCCAGCAGCCTCCGGGTAAGCTACAATGAGCAGTTCTTC
TRBJ2-2 | TRBV7-3 | TRBD2 | . | CASSLGVWREPDGELFF | TGTGCCAGCAGCTTAGGTGTATGGCGGGAGCCGGACGGGGAGCTGTTTTTT
TRBJ2-1 | TRBV7-8 | TRBD1 | . | CASSLRQGLGDEQFF | TGTGCCAGCAGCTTAAGACAGGGGCTTGGCGATGAGCAGTTCTTC
TRBJ1-1 | TRBV5-8 | . | . | CASSLSWGRRNTEAFF | TGTGCCAGCAGCTTGTCGTGGGGGCGGCGTAACACTGAAGCTTTCTTT
TRBJ1-4 | TRBV15 | . | . | CATSGGGGPNEKLFF | TGTGCCACCAGCGGGGGCGGGGGACCTAATGAAAAACTGTTTTTT
TRBJ1-4 | TRBV5-1 | . | once | CASSKGQKNEKLFF | TGCGCCAGCAGTAAAGGACAGAAGAATGAAAAACTGTTTTTT
TRBJ2-4 | TRBV5-4 | . | . | CASSPWGGGNIQYF | TGTGCCAGCAGCCCCTGGGGAGGGGGAAACATTCAGTACTTC
TRBJ2-3 | TRBV27 | TRBD1 | few | CASSPPRQGPTDTQYF | TGTGCCAGCAGTCCTCCCCGACAGGGCCCCACAGATACGCAGTATTTT
TRBJ2-5 | TRBV2 | . | few | CASNGPSPRQETQYF | TGTGCCAGCAATGGTCCTAGCCCGAGACAAGAGACCCAGTACTTC
TRBJ1-1 | TRBV7-9 | . | . | CASSFRTERTEAFF | TGTGCCAGCAGCTTTAGGACAGAACGCACTGAAGCTTTCTTT
TRBJ2-7 | TRBV6-5 | . | . | CASSSGPSYEQYF | TGTGCCAGCAGTTCAGGGCCCTCCTACGAGCAGTACTTC
TRBJ2-7 | TRBV28 | TRBD1 | . | CASSTAGTGADEQYF | TGTGCCAGCAGTACAGCCGGGACAGGGGCGGACGAGCAGTACTTC
TRBJ2-7 | TRBV4-3 | TRBD1 | few | CASSQKTGNEQYF | TGCGCCAGCAGCCAAAAGACAGGGAACGAGCAGTACTTC